This TCR beta chain was found in a study of a mutant IDH1 vaccine in newly diagnosed glioma. General study results and limits: Apparently, pseudoprogression bore no relation to changes among the top peripheral T cell clonotypes.

Some clones are missing from TCRdb's copy, which holds only in-frame ones; the method was immunoSEQ multiplex PCR. The table shows fewer than 70,000 clones, with around 84% occurring only once. Remarks on this clone: The antigen remains undetermined.

The time point was: week 35, safety follow-up. Every vaccine dose comprised 300 ug of mutant IDH1 20-mer peptide plus topical imiquimod. All eight of the vaccinations patients received fell in weeks 1, 3, 5, 7, 11, 15, 19 and 23. The specimen was PBMCs, collected from a glioma patient whose treatment included an IDH1 peptide vaccine. The TCR sequence derives from a man under 40 with glioma.

CDR3 in amino acids: CASSASREGVGYAFF. The CDR3 coding sequence is TGTGCCAGCAGCGCGAGCCGGGAGGGAGTTGGTTACGCTTTCTTT. The V call is TRBV9, the J call TRBJ1-1; D gene ambiguous. The V gene's germline CDR1 is SGDLS and CDR2 YYNGEE. The germline V and J ends were trimmed by 3 bases and 11 bases, with 23 bases remaining between them. This CDR3 is built from 15 residues.